These T cell receptor beta chains were read from a single sample in a study of neurological immune-mediated disorders. TCRdb itself ran the 5' RACE reads through MiXCR, one entry per CDR3 protein. The sample yields roughly 48,000 distinct CDR3 sequences, more than 5% seen once. Sequenced: CD4+ T cells from blood. Every receptor here comes from a woman between 18 and 29 years old with multiple sclerosis. Both conserved end residues are part of each CDR3. A D gene is named only where the DNA matches it firmly. Clone size is given for some rows only: seen once, a few or many times, or a class if the clone is expanded.

J,V,size,D,length,CDR3,DNA
TRBJ2-1,TRBV5-1,-,-,16,CASSPSTWGAYNEQFF,TGCGCCAGCAGCCCGTCCACGTGGGGCGCCTACAATGAGCAGTTCTTC
TRBJ1-2,TRBV12-3/TRBV12-4,many,-,15,CASSPSSYEFYGYTF,TGTGCCAGCAGCCCTTCCTCTTACGAGTTTTATGGCTACACCTTC
TRBJ1-1,TRBV9,many,-,13,CASSVGGSAEAFF,TGTGCCAGCAGCGTAGGGGGTTCCGCTGAAGCTTTCTTT
TRBJ2-7,TRBV10-3,many,TRBD1,12,CAISRTGGEQYF,TGTGCCATCAGTCGGACAGGGGGCGAGCAGTACTTC
TRBJ2-2,TRBV5-1,many,TRBD2,16,CASSQTSGGSAGELFF,TGCGCCAGCAGTCAGACTAGCGGAGGGTCGGCCGGGGAGCTGTTTTTT
TRBJ2-3,TRBV20-1,medium-sized,-,12,CSARVGPDTQYF,TGCAGTGCTAGAGTTGGCCCAGATACGCAGTATTTT
TRBJ2-5,TRBV20-1,many,-,15,CSARTPGGSQETQYF,TGCAGTGCTAGGACCCCTGGGGGATCTCAAGAGACCCAGTACTTC
TRBJ2-3,TRBV6-1,few,-,15,CASSERGDRGDTQYF,TGTGCCAGCAGTGAAAGGGGGGACCGTGGGGATACGCAGTATTTT
TRBJ1-3,TRBV10-2,many,-,14,CASSAGSSGNTIYF,TGCGCCAGCAGTGCGGGGAGCTCTGGAAACACCATATATTTT
TRBJ1-2,TRBV28,many,-,15,CASKSGGGRGYGYTF,TGTGCCAGCAAATCGGGGGGCGGACGGGGCTACGGCTACACCTTC
TRBJ2-5,TRBV20-1,many,-,16,CSAISSPDSYQETQYF,TGCAGTGCTATCTCCTCCCCCGACAGCTACCAAGAGACCCAGTACTTC
TRBJ2-5,TRBV7-2,many,-,13,CASTIGGTETQYF,TGTGCCAGCACGATAGGGGGTACCGAGACCCAGTACTTC
TRBJ2-7,TRBV10-2,many,TRBD2,13,CASGTSGSYEQYF,TGCGCCAGTGGGACTAGCGGTTCCTACGAGCAGTACTTC
TRBJ2-6,TRBV7-2,many,-,16,CASRKTGLVGANVLTF,TGTGCCAGCAGAAAAACAGGGTTGGTGGGGGCCAACGTCCTGACTTTC
TRBJ1-5,TRBV2,few,-,13,CARSPGRNQPQHF,TGTGCCCGATCTCCGGGTCGCAATCAGCCCCAGCATTTT
TRBJ2-5,TRBV20-1,many,-,14,CSARGGMARETQYF,TGCAGTGCTAGAGGTGGTATGGCGCGGGAGACCCAGTACTTC
TRBJ2-3,TRBV9,many,-,15,CASSVGVTNTDTQYF,TGTGCCAGCAGCGTAGGTGTAACTAACACAGATACGCAGTATTTT
TRBJ1-5,TRBV6-2/TRBV6-3,many,-,13,CASSYKGNQPQHF,TGTGCCAGCAGTTACAAAGGGAATCAGCCCCAGCATTTT
TRBJ2-3,TRBV11-3,-,-,17,CASSLDGHPSRADTQYF,TGTGCCAGCAGCTTAGATGGACACCCTAGCAGGGCAGATACGCAGTATTTT
TRBJ2-1,TRBV9,-,TRBD2,20,CASSASSGRTTKTSYNEQFF,TGTGCCAGCAGCGCGTCTAGCGGGAGGACCACAAAAACCTCCTACAATGAGCAGTTCTTC